This note documents a single T cell receptor beta chain sequence. This sample stems from a study of CD8 T cells in Susac syndrome. Germline V gene data show CDR1 as KGHSH and CDR2 as LQKENI. The V and J ends lost 3 bases and 3 bases respectively, with 14 bases between them. The CDR3 is made up of 15 amino acids. With random hexamers, roughly 0.45 to 1 ug RNA was reverse transcribed. TCRdb re-called the immunoSEQ multiplex PCR reads with MiXCR, one entry per CDR3 protein. The table has 77,000 or so distinct CDR3 sequences, about 92% seen once. The authors sequenced TCR beta from blood CD8+ and CD4+ T cells.

Sequencing was carried out using CD4+ T cells from PBMCs. This rearrangement joins TRBV18 to TRBJ1-2; TRBD1 might be the D (5 bases). The TCR comes from a human donor with Susac syndrome. CDR3 DNA: TGTGCCAGCTCACCTGGCTATAGGGGACACTATGGCTACACCTTC. Translation gives CASSPGYRGHYGYTF.